This T cell receptor (beta chain) was sequenced for a study of OX40 agonist ivuxolimab in advanced cancers. In terms of the full investigation: Ivuxolimab was an agonistic, fully human IgG2 monoclonal antibody directed against OX40 (CD134), a costimulatory receptor. Intravenous ivuxolimab was administered to patients every 2 weeks at six dose levels: 0.01, 0.1, 0.3, 1.5, 3 and 10 mg/kg. Among the roughly 52 dose-escalation patients, about 20 had hepatocellular carcinoma, approximately 15 melanoma, 9 renal cell carcinoma and 9 head and neck cancer. A male proportion of roughly 80% and a mean age of approximately 58 years, ranging from about 23 to 90, were recorded for the dose-escalation cohort. Patients were allowed to have had prior anti-PD-1, anti-PD-L1 or anti-CTLA-4 therapy, and about 40% of the dose-escalation patients had been treated with checkpoint inhibitors. Partial responses occurred in three dose-escalation patients: two with cutaneous melanoma and one with hepatocellular carcinoma. The point of sequencing TCRbeta in the periphery was to test whether ivuxolimab changed TCR sequence diversity and drove clonal T-cell expansion. The monotherapy dose-escalation portion (N of about 57 patients) of the phase I ivuxolimab trial is reported in the paper. Summary of the overall study and its limitations: Antigen specificity was not determined for the clonally expanded peripheral T cells. Partial responders in the 0.1-3.0 mg/kg groups had among the lowest normalized peripheral clonal expansion, especially among CD8+ T cells. At doses of 0.1 to 3.0 mg/kg, clonal expansion of both CD4+ and CD8+ T cells in blood was seen between baseline and week 6. On average, CD8+ T cells showed more expanded clones than CD4+ T cells after ivuxolimab. Low levels of normalized T-cell clonal expansion were also shown by some nonresponding patients.

The CDR3 holds 14 amino acids from the cysteine to the phenylalanine. Left in the record is the CDR3 DNA by itself, 42 bases read in frame from the first base. Clipping removes 1 base from V and 0 bases from J, with 0 as the unmatched junction base count. From the germline V gene, CDR1 is SGDLS and CDR2 is YYNGEE. For sequencing of the TCRbeta CDR3 region, genomic DNA was extracted from the sorted cells. The immunoSEQ Assay was used for sequencing of TCRbeta CDR3 regions. The clones in this table, taken by TCRdb from immuneACCESS, are in-frame only. Not every clone is retained; where verified, under half of the shortfall comes from an unresolved V gene, and the cause of the rest is unknown. The sample data list some 63,000 clones, and approximately 89% of these were observed just once. About 5.1% of the sample is held by the ten biggest clonotypes. Patients with a history of autoimmune disease or receiving systemic immunosuppression were excluded from the trial. Peripheral blood for TCR sequencing was collected from all dose cohorts at baseline, on cycle 4 day 1, and on cycle 7 day 1. Samples were obtained from an open-label, multicenter, first-in-human phase I dose-escalation trial of ivuxolimab. Adults with locally advanced or metastatic melanoma, renal cell carcinoma, hepatocellular carcinoma or head and neck squamous cell carcinoma were enrolled in the trial. Before TCR sequencing, CD4+ and CD8+ T cells were separately sorted from peripheral blood.

In the case of this clone: Its recognized antigen is unknown. Base qualities are not provided; no much larger clone lies one nucleotide away.

The sequence was collected from an adult with an advanced solid tumor such as melanoma, head and neck, liver or kidney cancer. The specimen comprised CD4+ or CD8+ T cells sorted from blood, sampled in a trial of the OX40 agonist ivuxolimab. Rearrangement joined TRBV9 to TRBJ2-5, with 7 middle bases fitting TRBD2. The CDR3 in this case is CASSVSGDQETQYF. The sequence in DNA is TGTGCCAGCAGCGTAAGCGGGGACCAAGAGACCCAGTACTTC. Full variable domain (CDR3 extended with the reference TRBV9 and TRBJ2-5 proteins): DSGVTQTPKHLITATGQRVTLRCSPRSGDLSVYWYQQSLDQGLQFLIQYYNGEERAKGNILERFSAQQFPDLHSELNLSSLELGDSALYFCASSVSGDQETQYFGPGTRLLVL.